This T cell receptor beta chain originates from a study of T cell clones after liver transplantation. In the study overall: Graft-donor-reactive sequences were compared with third-party-reactive TCRbeta sequences from pre-transplant mixed lymphocyte reactions.

On this clone: Its antigen is as yet unknown.

Profiling relied on immunoSEQ multiplex PCR, and the TCRdb table lists in-frame clones only, not all of them. The table lists 93,000 or so clones, 80% to 90% of them singletons. Study-wide results and limits: In most of the 8 subjects, circulating graft-donor-reactive CD4 TCRbeta sequences fell significantly after transplant. Conclusions were preliminary, with small, heterogeneous patient groups.

The sample in question was CD4+ T cells from blood, obtained around 50 months after liver transplant. This clonotype originated in a human patient who received a liver transplant. Among the T cells, some may be from the graft donor.

The CDR3 protein is CASGVDRANSNTEAFF. The CDR3 nucleotides read TGTGCCAGCGGGGTGGACAGGGCAAACTCGAACACTGAAGCTTTCTTT. V gene TRBV27 combines with J gene TRBJ1-1; 8 bases align to TRBD1. Germline CDR1 and CDR2: MNHEY and SMNVEV (reference sequence). The CDR3 runs to 16 residues. V was clipped by 8 bases and J by 1 base; unmatched bases: 12.